This TCR beta chain was recorded in a study of early T cells in non-severe SARS-CoV-2 infection. As for the study in general: With bulk RNA from unsorted whole blood as input, sequencing yielded unpaired chains. Regarding the study as a whole: The matching step, a VDJdb search, favored anti-spike CD8 responses and missed private and CD4 specificities.

Ten or more counts support this clonotype. As yet, its antigen is unknown. Researchers tagged individual cDNA molecules with unique molecular identifiers. TCRdb processed the 5' RACE reads anew with MiXCR; each CDR3 protein has one entry. The profile shows 20,000 to 25,000 distinct CDR3 sequences, around 5% of them singletons. This TCR was recovered from an adult who was a healthcare worker with PCR-confirmed SARS-CoV-2 infection or an uninfected control (not recorded which). The source was whole blood, collected at baseline.

This chain's CDR3 is CASSLRGQATGELFF. CDR3 DNA sequence: TGTGCCAGCAGCCTTAGGGGACAGGCCACCGGGGAGCTGTTTTTT. The gene calls are TRBV14 and TRBJ2-2; 8 bases align to TRBD1. Germline V gene lookup returns CDR1 SGHDN and CDR2 FVKESK. The V segment lost 4 bases and the J segment 4 bases; nucleotides outside the gene matches: 5. The CDR3 length is 15 residues.